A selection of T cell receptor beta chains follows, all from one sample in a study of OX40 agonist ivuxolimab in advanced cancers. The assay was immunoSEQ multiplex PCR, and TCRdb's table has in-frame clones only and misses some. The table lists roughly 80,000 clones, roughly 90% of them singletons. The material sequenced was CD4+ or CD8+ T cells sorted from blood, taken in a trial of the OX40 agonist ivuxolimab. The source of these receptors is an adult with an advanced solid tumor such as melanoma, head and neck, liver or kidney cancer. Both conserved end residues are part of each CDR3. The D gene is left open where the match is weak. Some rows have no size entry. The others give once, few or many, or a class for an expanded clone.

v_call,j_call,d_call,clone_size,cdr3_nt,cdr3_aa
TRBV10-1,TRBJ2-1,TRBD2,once,TGCGCCAGTGGGGGGCTAGCGGGGTACAATGAGCAGTTCTTC,CASGGLAGYNEQFF
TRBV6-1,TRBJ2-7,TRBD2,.,TGTGCCAGCAGTCAATTAGCGGGAATCTCCTACGAGCAGTACTTC,CASSQLAGISYEQYF
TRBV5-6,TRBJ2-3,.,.,TGTGCCAGCAGCTTATTGACAGATACGCAGTATTTT,CASSLLTDTQYF
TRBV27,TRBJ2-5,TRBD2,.,TGTGCCAGCAGTTTATACCCCCCCGGGACTAGTCCGGGAGAGACCCAGTACTTC,CASSLYPPGTSPGETQYF
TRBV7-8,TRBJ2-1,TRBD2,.,TGTGCCAGCAGCTTAAGGCTAGCGGGACCGTACAATGAGCAGTTCTTC,CASSLRLAGPYNEQFF
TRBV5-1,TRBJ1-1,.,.,TGCGCCAGCAGCTTGGCCTTCGGGGAACAGGCGAACACTGAAGCTTTCTTT,CASSLAFGEQANTEAFF
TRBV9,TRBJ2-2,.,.,TGTGCCAGCAGCGTAAACAGGGCCGGGGAGCTGTTTTTT,CASSVNRAGELFF
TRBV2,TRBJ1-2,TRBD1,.,TGTGCCAGCAGTACAGGACAGGGGGGCGACTATGGCTACACCTTC,CASSTGQGGDYGYTF
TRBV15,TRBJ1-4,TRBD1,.,TGTGCCACCAGCACCACCCGTTTCAGAGGGACAGGGGGCTTAAAAGGTGAAAAACTGTTTTTT,CATSTTRFRGTGGLKGEKLFF
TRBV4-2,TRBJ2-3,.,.,TGTGCCAGCAGCCAAGATCCCAGCGACACAGATACGCAGTATTTT,CASSQDPSDTDTQYF
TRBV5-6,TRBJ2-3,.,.,TGTGCCAGCAGCTTGGCAGAAGGGGCAGTTACGCAGTATTTT,CASSLAEGAVTQYF
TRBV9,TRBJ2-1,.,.,TGTGCCAGCAGCGTAGCTGGTGGCGGAGGCCCGTACAATGAGCAGTTCTTC,CASSVAGGGGPYNEQFF
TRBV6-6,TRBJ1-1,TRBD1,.,TGTGCCAGCCGTAACAGGGGGAACACTGAAGCTTTCTTT,CASRNRGNTEAFF
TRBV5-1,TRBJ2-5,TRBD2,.,TGCGCCAGCAACCCAGCGGGACCTCCGGGGACCCAGTACTTC,CASNPAGPPGTQYF
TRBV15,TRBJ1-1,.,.,TGTGCCACCAGCAGAGACACAGGGCCTAACACTGAAGCTTTCTTT,CATSRDTGPNTEAFF
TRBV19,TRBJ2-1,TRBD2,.,TGTGCCAGTAGTATAGGGGCCGGGAGGAGTAACAATGAGCAGTTCTTC,CASSIGAGRSNNEQFF
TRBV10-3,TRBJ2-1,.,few,TGTGCCATCAGTGACTTCACCGGGACTCTTTACAATGAGCAGTTCTTC,CAISDFTGTLYNEQFF
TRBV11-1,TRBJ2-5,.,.,TGTGCCAGCAGCGGACGGCCTTCGGAGACCCAGTACTTC,CASSGRPSETQYF
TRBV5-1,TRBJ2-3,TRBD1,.,TGCGCCAGCAGCCTGACAGGGCTTAGCACAGATACGCAGTATTTT,CASSLTGLSTDTQYF
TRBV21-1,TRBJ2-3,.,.,TGTGCCAGCAGCAAACGGACGGGTGCGGACCTTAGCACAGATACGCAGTATTTT,CASSKRTGADLSTDTQYF
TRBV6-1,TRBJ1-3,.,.,TGTGCCAGCACTAAGGACAACTCTGGAAACACCATATATTTT,CASTKDNSGNTIYF
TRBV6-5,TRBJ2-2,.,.,TGTGCCAGCAGCTCAAGTAACACCGGGGAGCTGTTTTTT,CASSSSNTGELFF
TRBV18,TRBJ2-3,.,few,TGTGCCAGCTCTCCGTCGGGAGATACGCAGTATTTT,CASSPSGDTQYF
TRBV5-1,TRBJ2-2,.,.,TGCGCCAGCAGCCTTCCCGACCCGAACACCGGGGAGCTGTTTTTT,CASSLPDPNTGELFF
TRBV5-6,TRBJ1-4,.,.,TGTGCCAGCAGCCTCCAGAGGGAAATTGGTTATGATCTTGAAAAACTGTTTTTT,CASSLQREIGYDLEKLFF
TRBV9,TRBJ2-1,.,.,TGTGCCAGCAGCGTAAATGGGGCTAACTACAATGAGCAGTTCTTC,CASSVNGANYNEQFF